Shown below are 30 T cell receptor beta chains from a single sample sequenced in a study of blood T cell repertoires in COVID-19. This table comes from immunoSEQ multiplex PCR, and its TCRdb copy is limited to in-frame clones, with some not included. In the table there are 200,000 to 250,000 clones, about 85% of which are singletons. The material sequenced was peripheral blood. The receptors were sampled from a man in his fifties who had recovered from COVID-19.

The J gene is TRBJ1-5, the V gene TRBV15; perhaps TRBD1 as D (5 bases). The CDR3 sequence is 14 residues long. CDR1 and CDR2 (germline): LNHNV, YYDKDF (reference sequence). Trimming shortened V by 0 bases and J by 5 bases, and 8 bases separated the two germline ends. DNA of the CDR3: TGTGCCACCAGCAGAGAGGCAGGGTATCAGCCCCAGCATTTT. Translated: CATSREAGYQPQHF.

V usage is TRBV5-1 and J usage is TRBJ2-1; 14 nucleotides align to TRBD2. CDR1 and CDR2 from the germline V gene are SGHRS and YFSETQ. The CDR3 sequence is 15 residues long. With 4 bases clipped from V and 7 bases from J, the junction kept 4 bases outside the gene matches. The CDR3 DNA follows: TGCGCCAGCAGCCTGACTAGCGGGAGGGAAAATGAGCAGTTCTTC. Amino acid sequence: CASSLTSGRENEQFF.

The chain couples TRBV16 to TRBJ2-7; 15 bases are shared with TRBD2. The CDR3 extends over 24 amino acids. CDR1 and CDR2 (germline): KGHSY, FQNENV. J lost 7 bases, V lost 2 bases, and 30 bases had no gene match. The CDR3 here is CASSQTAGRQASPGTSGRPGEQYF. In nucleotides, the CDR3 is TGTGCCAGCAGCCAAACAGCCGGTCGGCAGGCCAGTCCCGGGACTAGCGGGAGGCCCGGGGAGCAGTACTTC.

This clone occurred once. The chain employs TRBV5-6 and TRBJ1-2; D possibly corresponds to TRBD1 (5 bases). Per the germline V gene, CDR1 is SGHDT and CDR2 is YYEEEE. The CDR3 spans 15 residues. The V gene lost 5 bases and the J gene lost 0 bases, with 14 bases spanning the gap. This chain's CDR3 is CASRTQGFTNYGYTF. Written as DNA, the CDR3 is TGTGCCAGCAGAACTCAGGGTTTCACTAACTATGGCTACACCTTC.

The V gene is TRBV28, the J gene TRBJ1-2; 10 bases are shared with TRBD1. The germline gives CDR1 MDHEN, CDR2 SYDVKM. J lost 5 bases, V lost 4 bases, and 1 base had no gene match. CDR3 length: 13 amino acids. The CDR3 loop reads CASSWGQGYGYTF. In DNA, the CDR3 is TGTGCCAGCAGTTGGGGACAGGGGTATGGCTACACCTTC.

V gene TRBV3-1 (or the pseudogene TRBV3-2) combines with J gene TRBJ2-1; the D gene is possibly TRBD2 (6 bases). The CDR3 consists of 14 residues. Germline CDR1 is LGHDT and CDR2 is YNNKEL (reference sequence). V shed 1 base and J shed 6 bases, with 10 bases lying between them. The CDR3 region is CASSQAGVGNEQFF. For the CDR3, the DNA is TGTGCCAGCAGCCAAGCGGGAGTAGGCAATGAGCAGTTCTTC.

The genes are TRBV28 and TRBJ2-3; 10 nucleotides match TRBD2. The junction had 12 bases not matched to a gene; V was cut back by 5 bases and J by 4 bases. CDR1 is MDHEN and CDR2 is SYDVKM in the germline V gene. The CDR3 runs 17 residues. CDR3 bases: TGTGCCAGCAGTCCACTGTGGCTAGCGGGAGTTCCAGATACGCAGTATTTT. Amino acids: CASSPLWLAGVPDTQYF.

This clone has a single count. The V and J genes are TRBV5-5 and TRBJ2-7, with TRBD1 matching over 7 bases. Germline V gene sequence: CDR1 SGHKS, CDR2 YYEKEE (reference sequence). Trimming took 2 bases from V and 2 from J; bases not matched to a gene: 1. The CDR3 spans 13 residues. As DNA, the CDR3 is TGTGCCAGCAGCTTCGGGACAGCCTACGAGCAGTACTTC. Protein sequence: CASSFGTAYEQYF.

The V and J genes are TRBV7-9 and TRBJ2-7; D gene uncertain. The ends were cut back, 1 base at V and 2 bases at J, with 9 bases in the middle. The CDR3 is 14 residues long. Germline CDR1 reads SEHNR; CDR2 reads FQNEAQ (reference sequence). In nucleotides, the CDR3 is TGTGCCAGCAGCTTAGGAACTCCACCCTACGAGCAGTACTTC. Translation gives CASSLGTPPYEQYF.

As DNA, the CDR3 is TGTGCCAGTAGTATCCCCGGACTCTTATCCTACAATGAGCAGTTCTTC. It yields the protein CASSIPGLLSYNEQFF. This chain connects TRBV19 to TRBJ2-1, with D possibly being TRBD2 (5 bases). This CDR3 is built from 16 residues. Germline V gene sequence: CDR1 LNHDA, CDR2 SQIVND (reference sequence). The ends were cut back, 3 bases at V and 1 base at J, with 13 bases in the middle.

This clone was seen more than once but under ten times. The V gene is TRBV28, the J gene TRBJ2-7; 11 nucleotides align to TRBD2. From germline, CDR1 is MDHEN and CDR2 SYDVKM. V was pared by 6 bases and J by 2 bases, with 12 bases of the junction left unmatched. The CDR3 totals 17 residues. The CDR3 loop is CASSLVTSGMLTYEQYF. Written as DNA, the CDR3 is TGTGCCAGCAGCTTAGTGACTAGCGGGATGCTAACCTACGAGCAGTACTTC.

The chain has TRBV6-8 and TRBJ2-1; 9 bases agree with TRBD2. Germline values: CDR1 MNHGY, CDR2 SAAAGT. This CDR3 is 16 amino acids long. The ends lost 0 bases at V and 5 bases at J; junction bases unmatched: 5. The CDR3 sequence: CASSYSPGGRDNEQFF. CDR3 nucleotide sequence: TGTGCCAGCAGTTACTCGCCTGGCGGGAGGGACAATGAGCAGTTCTTC.

This clone was detected only a few times. V usage is TRBV2 and J usage is TRBJ1-6, with 8 bases fitting TRBD1. Germline V gene sequence: CDR1 SNHLY, CDR2 FYNNEI. The CDR3 has 13 amino acids. With V trimmed by 7 bases and J by 7 bases, 3 bases remained unmatched. The CDR3 here is CASKYRGNSPLHF. Written as DNA, the CDR3 is TGTGCCAGCAAATACAGGGGGAATTCACCCCTCCACTTT.

This clone was picked up many times. V is TRBV29-1 and J is TRBJ2-5; no definite D call. The CDR3 has 11 residues. V was clipped by 4 bases and J by 1 base, with 4 bases between them. Germline CDR1 and CDR2: SQVTM and ANQGSEA. In nucleotides, the CDR3 is TGCAGCGTTGCGGGCCAAGAGACCCAGTACTTC. It is translated as CSVAGQETQYF.

V gene TRBV18 combines with J gene TRBJ2-1; 12 bases agree with TRBD2. The germline gives CDR1 KGHSH, CDR2 LQKENI. With 0 bases clipped from V and 10 bases from J, the junction kept 7 bases outside the gene matches. The CDR3 totals 16 residues. The CDR3 nucleotides read TGTGCCAGCTCACCACCGGCTAGCGGGAGGGCTGGGGAGCAGTTCTTC. Protein: CASSPPASGRAGEQFF.

The V gene is TRBV10-2, the J gene TRBJ2-7; 7 positions agree with TRBD2. The J segment lost 3 bases and the V segment lost 4 bases, leaving 3 bases of the junction unmatched. CDR3 size: 13 residues. CDR1 and CDR2 from the germline V gene are WSHSY and SAAADI. The CDR3 region has the DNA TGCGCCAGCAGTGCCGGGGGGAACTACGAGCAGTACTTC. Protein sequence: CASSAGGNYEQYF.

The chain joins TRBV30 to TRBJ1-2; a possible D gene is TRBD1 (6 bases). CDR1 is GTSNPN and CDR2 is SVGIG in the germline V gene (reference sequence). The V end was cut by 4 bases, the J end by 2 bases, with 17 bases between. This CDR3 spans 15 amino acids. The DNA of the CDR3 is TGTGCCTGGATCAAAGGGCAGGGGTTGAACTATGGCTACACCTTC. Its translation is CAWIKGQGLNYGYTF.

In its sample, this clone was seen once. The CDR3 reads CATSDFGRDYGYTF. In DNA form, the CDR3 reads TGTGCCACCAGTGATTTCGGGCGGGACTATGGCTACACCTTC. V gene TRBV24-1 combines with J gene TRBJ1-2, with D hard to call. CDR1 is KGHDR, CDR2 SFDVKD, per germline. The CDR3 has 14 residues. V was shortened by 1 base and J by 3 bases, with 8 bases between the two germline ends.

The rearrangement uses TRBV28 and TRBJ1-5; D unclear. The CDR3 spans 13 residues. Germline V gene lookup returns CDR1 MDHEN and CDR2 SYDVKM. V was trimmed by 4 bases and J by 7 bases, leaving 11 bases between them. The chain's CDR3 is CASSSLRLQPQHF. Written as DNA, the CDR3 is TGTGCCAGCAGTTCCCTTCGACTCCAGCCCCAGCATTTT.

The chain employs TRBV5-1 and TRBJ2-3, with 9 bases aligning to TRBD2. The CDR3 covers 17 residues. Looked up from germline, CDR1 is SGHRS and CDR2 is YFSETQ. Trimming cost V 0 bases and J 0 bases; bases outside gene matches: 5. CDR3 sequence reads: CASSLGSTSGSTDTQYF. DNA for the CDR3: TGCGCCAGCAGCTTGGGATCGACTAGCGGCAGCACAGATACGCAGTATTTT.

The chain carries TRBV3-1 (or the pseudogene TRBV3-2) and TRBJ1-6, with 9 bases identical to TRBD1. Trimming at V came to 4 bases and at J to 10 bases, leaving 8 bases not matched to a gene. Germline V gene lookup returns CDR1 LGHDT and CDR2 YNNKEL (reference sequence). The CDR3 is 15 amino acids. The CDR3, as DNA: TGTGCCAGCAGCCCTCGGACAGGGGTTGGATCACCCCTCCACTTT. This translates into CASSPRTGVGSPLHF.

This sequence joins TRBV4-1 and TRBJ2-7, with 11 bases that match TRBD2. J lost 4 bases, V lost 1 base, and 3 bases had no gene match. The CDR3 totals 15 residues. CDR1 is MGHRA, CDR2 YSYEKL, per germline. The CDR3 protein is CASSQGLAGHYEQYF. As DNA, the CDR3 is TGCGCCAGCAGCCAAGGACTAGCGGGACATTACGAGCAGTACTTC.

The chain combines TRBV7-2 with TRBJ2-7; 7 bases agree with TRBD1. This CDR3 comprises 16 residues. The J segment lost 3 bases and the V segment lost 2 bases, leaving 10 bases of the junction unmatched. The germline CDR1 and CDR2 sequences are SGHTA and FQGNSA. The CDR3 sequence: CASSLRIGGLNYEQYF. In nucleotides, the CDR3 is TGTGCCAGCAGCTTAAGGATAGGGGGCCTAAACTACGAGCAGTACTTC.

The chain's CDR3 is CASSSEQASYNEQFF. CDR3 coding DNA: TGCGCCAGCAGCTCCGAACAGGCCTCCTACAATGAGCAGTTCTTC. The chain joins TRBV5-1 to TRBJ2-1, with D possibly being TRBD1 (5 bases). CDR3 length: 15 residues. The germline V gene has CDR1 SGHRS and CDR2 YFSETQ. V was cut by 3 bases and J by 0 bases, with 10 bases left in between.

This rearrangement joins TRBV28 to TRBJ2-3; 7 bases map to TRBD1. V was clipped by 5 bases and J by 5 bases; unmatched bases: 10. Per the germline V gene, CDR1 is MDHEN and CDR2 is SYDVKM. The CDR3 totals 15 residues. CDR3 region: CASSPTHYRGDTQYF. CDR3 coding DNA: TGTGCCAGCAGTCCGACTCATTACAGGGGAGATACGCAGTATTTT.

V usage is TRBV18 and J usage is TRBJ1-1; D gene uncertain. Germline CDR1 KGHSH, CDR2 LQKENI. This CDR3 has 15 amino acids. V was shortened by 2 bases and J by 2 bases, with 12 bases between the two germline ends. CDR3 loop: CASSPSLAANTEAFF. CDR3 nucleotides: TGTGCCAGCTCACCAAGTCTGGCCGCTAACACTGAAGCTTTCTTT.

As regards this clone: A junction boundary mismatches the germline segment, possibly from a read error. The chain uses TRBV7-8 and TRBJ2-5, with 7 bases fitting TRBD2. The CDR3 is 16 amino acids. In germline, CDR1 is SGHVS, CDR2 FQNEAQ. CDR3 in DNA: TGTGCCAGCAGCCTTCGAGAAACGGGAGGTATCTACGGGTGGGACTTC. It codes for CASSLRETGGIYGWDF. Looking up the rest from reference TRBV7-8 and TRBJ2-5 gives the full variable domain: GAGVSQSPRYKVAKRGQDVALRCDPISGHVSLFWYQQALGQGPEFLTYFQNEAQLDKSGLPSDRFFAERPEGSVSTLKIQRTQQEDSAVYLCASSLRETGGIYGWDFGPGTRLLVL.

The chain links TRBV7-9 to TRBJ2-3, with D unresolved. Germline values: CDR1 SEHNR, CDR2 FQNEAQ (reference sequence). V gave up 0 bases and J gave up 2 bases, with 6 bases separating them. This CDR3 comprises 14 residues. The CDR3 protein is CASSLAQATDTQYF. The CDR3 bases are TGTGCCAGCAGCTTAGCGCAGGCCACAGATACGCAGTATTTT. Full variable domain (outside the CDR3, taken from reference TRBV7-9 and TRBJ2-3): DTGVSQNPRHKITKRGQNVTFRCDPISEHNRLYWYRQTLGQGPEFLTYFQNEAQLEKSRLLSDRFSAERPKGSFSTLEIQRTEQGDSAMYLCASSLAQATDTQYFGPGTRLTVL.

The chain carries TRBV28 and TRBJ2-3, with 14 bases lining up with TRBD2. This CDR3 has 17 amino acids. V gave up 4 bases and J gave up 6 bases; unmatched junction bases: 9. Germline CDR1 and CDR2: MDHEN and SYDVKM. The CDR3 nucleotides read TGTGCCAGCAGTTCCCCGACTAGCGGGAGGGCCGGGGATACGCAGTATTTT. This codes for CASSSPTSGRAGDTQYF.

The chain carries TRBV2 and TRBJ2-3; 7 nucleotides match TRBD1. The CDR3 is 13 amino acids. Unmatched junction bases numbered 6, after V lost 3 bases and J lost 9 bases. The V gene's germline CDR1 is SNHLY and CDR2 FYNNEI. CDR3 sequence reads: CASSENAGGTQYF. The CDR3 DNA is TGTGCCAGCAGTGAGAACGCAGGGGGAACGCAGTATTTT.